These 27 T cell receptor beta chains came from one sample sequenced in a study of shared clonotypes between healthy human individuals. Using immunoSEQ multiplex PCR, the repertoire was profiled, and TCRdb retains in-frame clones only, with some absent. Among around 700,000 clones listed, roughly nine tenths were seen once. CD45RO negativity and positive selection for CCR7 defined naive CD8 cells, a population that excluded terminally differentiated effector memory CD45RA+ cells. Sequenced: naive CD8+ T cells sorted from blood. These receptors were taken from a man aged 25-45 years in good health.

The chain recombines TRBV5-1 with TRBJ2-5; 14 bases line up with TRBD2. The trim removed 4 bases at V and 5 bases at J, leaving 4 bases unmatched. CDR3 size: 15 residues. Germline loops: CDR1 SGHRS, CDR2 YFSETQ. In DNA, the CDR3 is TGCGCCAGCAGCGTGGGACTAGCGGGAGTGGAGACCCAGTACTTC. It yields the protein CASSVGLAGVETQYF.

This clone was recorded a few times. The J gene is TRBJ1-2, the V gene TRBV11-2; D is undetermined. The germline V gene has CDR1 SGHAT and CDR2 FQNNGV. Trimming cost V 5 bases and J 2 bases, with 12 bases left between them. This CDR3 spans 14 amino acids. The CDR3 loop is CASSEDFSNYGYTF. As DNA, the CDR3 is TGTGCCAGCAGCGAAGATTTCTCCAACTATGGCTACACCTTC.

The rearrangement links TRBV27 to TRBJ2-1; possibly TRBD2 for D (7 bases). The V gene's germline CDR1 is MNHEY and CDR2 SMNVEV (reference sequence). The V end lost 4 bases, the J end lost 8 bases, and 24 bases lay between the germline ends. The CDR3 extends over 17 amino acids. CDR3 in DNA: TGTGCCAGCAGTTCACTGGGGGGCGGGAGTTTTTCTGATGAGCAGTTCTTC. Its translation: CASSSLGGGSFSDEQFF.

V usage is TRBV6-5 and J usage is TRBJ2-7; TRBD1 is a possible D gene (5 bases). From germline, CDR1 is MNHEY and CDR2 SVGAGI. V lost 7 bases to trimming and J lost 6 bases, with 13 bases between them. The CDR3 contains 12 residues. In nucleotides, the CDR3 is TGTGCCAGCACGATAAAGGGGTGCGAGCAGTACTTC. It codes for CASTIKGCEQYF.

This clone was picked up one time. This chain links TRBV28 with TRBJ2-7; no clear D. V was cut by 5 bases and J by 5 bases, with 16 bases left in between. This CDR3 region has 14 residues. In germline, CDR1 is MDHEN, CDR2 SYDVKM. CDR3 residues: CASSPIRWVDEQYF. The DNA of the CDR3 is TGTGCCAGCAGTCCGATCCGTTGGGTGGACGAGCAGTACTTC.

The chain couples TRBV5-6 to TRBJ2-2, with 11 bases aligning to TRBD1. The germline CDR1 and CDR2 sequences are SGHDT and YYEEEE. J gave up 5 bases and V 2 bases, and 2 bases lay outside the gene matches. The CDR3 is 15 residues long. CDR3 coding DNA: TGTGCCAGCAGCTTCGGGACAGGGGGGACCGGGGAGCTGTTTTTT. Encoded protein: CASSFGTGGTGELFF.

The V gene is TRBV9, the J gene TRBJ2-3, with TRBD2 matching over 11 bases. Germline V gene data show CDR1 as SGDLS and CDR2 as YYNGEE. This CDR3 is 16 amino acids long. V shed 3 bases and J 3 bases; nucleotides not matched to a gene: 6. CDR3 sequence reads: CASSAGTSGLTDTQYF. The CDR3 nucleotides are TGTGCCAGCAGCGCGGGGACTAGCGGATTAACAGATACGCAGTATTTT.

The chain combines TRBV2 with TRBJ2-7; D gene unclear. CDR1 is SNHLY and CDR2 is FYNNEI in the germline V gene. The V gene lost 9 bases and the J gene lost 1 base, with 4 bases spanning the gap. The CDR3 covers 10 residues. The CDR3 here is CASISYEQYF. CDR3 coding DNA: TGTGCCAGTATATCCTACGAGCAGTACTTC.

This clone was counted once. The chain's CDR3 is CASLPLDHSNYGYTF. DNA of the CDR3: TGTGCCAGCCTTCCGCTGGACCATTCTAACTATGGCTACACCTTC. V is TRBV7-9 and J is TRBJ1-2; D is undetermined. V was pared by 8 bases and J by 0 bases, with 16 bases between. The CDR3 loop spans 15 amino acids. Germline V lookup: CDR1 SEHNR, CDR2 FQNEAQ (reference sequence).

The rearrangement joins TRBV28 to TRBJ1-4; D is ambiguous. The CDR3 has 14 amino acids. Trimming removed 3 bases at V and 1 base at J, with 6 bases between. The V gene's germline CDR1 is MDHEN and CDR2 SYDVKM. This CDR3 is CASSLGGTNEKLFF. DNA of the CDR3: TGTGCCAGCAGTTTGGGCGGAACTAATGAAAAACTGTTTTTT.

CDR3 sequence reads: CASSVGRGEATNEKLFF. The CDR3 DNA sequence: TGTGCCAGCAGCGTAGGGAGAGGGGAAGCAACTAATGAAAAACTGTTTTTT. The chain is built from TRBV9 and TRBJ1-4; D may be TRBD1 (5 bases). The germline V gene has CDR1 SGDLS and CDR2 YYNGEE. The CDR3 length is 17 residues. V was pared by 0 bases and J by 0 bases, with 12 bases between.

The J gene is TRBJ1-5, the V gene TRBV19; D is unclear. Germline-derived CDR1 and CDR2 are LNHDA and SQIVND (reference sequence). Trimming pared 7 bases from V and 7 bases from J, leaving 11 bases between. The CDR3 consists of 12 residues. The CDR3 loop reads CASTAPGQPQHF. The CDR3 DNA sequence: TGTGCCAGTACGGCCCCAGGACAGCCCCAGCATTTT.

This chain connects TRBV9 to TRBJ2-7; tentatively, D is TRBD2 (6 bases). Germline assignment: CDR1 SGDLS and CDR2 YYNGEE. V lost 3 bases, J lost 7 bases, and 8 bases lay in between. The CDR3 runs to 11 residues. The chain's CDR3 is CASSAGVEQYF. The CDR3 DNA is TGTGCCAGCAGCGCGGGGGTGGAGCAGTACTTC.

CDR3 sequence: CASSLGGGQPQHF. The CDR3 coding sequence is TGTGCCAGCAGCCTGGGAGGGGGCCAGCCCCAGCATTTT. The V call is TRBV9, the J call TRBJ1-5; 7 nucleotides agree with TRBD1. This CDR3 is 13 amino acids long. Germline values: CDR1 SGDLS, CDR2 YYNGEE. V trimming: 4 bases; J trimming: 7 bases; junction bases outside the gene matches: 5.

This chain links TRBV6-5 with TRBJ2-1; D unresolved. CDR1 is MNHEY, CDR2 SVGAGI, per germline. The CDR3 spans 15 residues. Trimming stripped 4 bases from V and 0 bases from J, with 10 bases between. CDR3 residues: CASSWERYSYNEQFF. As DNA, the CDR3 is TGTGCCAGCAGTTGGGAACGCTACTCCTACAATGAGCAGTTCTTC.

The chain recombines TRBV4-1 with TRBJ1-4; no clear D gene. V was cut by 1 base and J by 3 bases, with 3 bases left in between. This CDR3 is 13 amino acids long. Per germline, CDR1 MGHRA and CDR2 YSYEKL. The CDR3 DNA sequence: TGCGCCAGCAGCCAAGTCTCTAATGAAAAACTGTTTTTT. Protein product: CASSQVSNEKLFF.

This chain links TRBV28 with TRBJ2-7; the D is unclear. The CDR3 totals 15 residues. Germline CDR1 MDHEN, CDR2 SYDVKM. V was clipped by 2 bases and J by 1 base, with 12 bases between them. CDR3 region: CASSLGVATSYEQYF. The CDR3 DNA reads as TGTGCCAGCAGTTTAGGGGTGGCGACATCCTACGAGCAGTACTTC.

The chain recombines TRBV7-6 with TRBJ2-1; TRBD2 matches 7 bases. CDR1 SGHVS and CDR2 FNYEAQ come from the germline V gene. This CDR3 spans 15 amino acids. The V gene end was trimmed by 5 bases and the J gene end by 2 bases; junction bases not matched to a gene: 6. The CDR3 bases are TGTGCCAGCAGCACCGCTAGCGGCACCTACAATGAGCAGTTCTTC. Amino acids: CASSTASGTYNEQFF.

This chain connects TRBV27 to TRBJ2-6; D possibly corresponds to TRBD2 (6 bases). The CDR3 loop spans 17 amino acids. Trimming removed 6 bases from V and 4 bases from J, with 19 bases in between. Germline V gene data show CDR1 as MNHEY and CDR2 as SMNVEV (reference sequence). This CDR3 is CASSSWAAAGGANVLTF. The CDR3 DNA reads as TGTGCCAGCAGCAGTTGGGCGGCCGCGGGAGGGGCCAACGTCCTGACTTTC.

A word on this clone: The junction departs from the called germline gene at one end, perhaps through a read error. This chain uses TRBV14 with TRBJ2-3, with 7 bases that match TRBD2. The germline CDR1 and CDR2 sequences are SGHDN and FVKESK. The CDR3 is made up of 17 amino acids. CDR3 DNA: TGTGCCAGCAGCCAAGATCAGTCGCGGGAGAGCAGAGATACGCAGTATTTT. This translates into CASSQDQSRESRDTQYF.

The rearrangement uses TRBV9 and TRBJ1-3, with D possibly being TRBD1 (5 bases). Germline CDR1 SGDLS, CDR2 YYNGEE. Trimming removed 4 bases at V and 4 bases at J, with 9 bases between. The CDR3 is 13 amino acids. CDR3 nucleotide sequence: TGTGCCAGCAGCTCGGGGACGGGAAACACCATATATTTT. It translates to CASSSGTGNTIYF.

J is TRBJ1-3 and V is TRBV30; D gene unclear. This CDR3 has 12 amino acids. Looked up from germline, CDR1 is GTSNPN and CDR2 is SVGIG (reference sequence). V was trimmed by 5 bases and J by 0 bases, leaving 5 bases between them. The CDR3 here is CAWGPSGNTIYF. The CDR3, as DNA: TGTGCCTGGGGACCCTCTGGAAACACCATATATTTT.

The V and J genes are TRBV29-1 and TRBJ2-3; weak D call: TRBD1 (7 bases). V was pared by 3 bases and J by 4 bases, with 14 bases between. The CDR3 is 14 residues long. Looked up from germline, CDR1 is SQVTM and CDR2 is ANQGSEA. The DNA of the CDR3 is TGCAGCGTTGACGGAGGGGGCAGTTCAGATACGCAGTATTTT. It codes for CSVDGGGSSDTQYF.

This rearrangement joins TRBV9 to TRBJ1-1; D perhaps matches TRBD1 (5 bases). The germline gives CDR1 SGDLS, CDR2 YYNGEE. The length of the CDR3 is 13 residues. Trimming stripped 3 bases from V and 5 bases from J, with 11 bases between. CDR3 sequence: CASSEGLATEAFF. Written as DNA, the CDR3 is TGTGCCAGCAGCGAGGGGTTGGCAACTGAAGCTTTCTTT. Variable domain in full (rest from reference TRBV9 and TRBJ1-1): DSGVTQTPKHLITATGQRVTLRCSPRSGDLSVYWYQQSLDQGLQFLIQYYNGEERAKGNILERFSAQQFPDLHSELNLSSLELGDSALYFCASSEGLATEAFFGQGTRLTVV.

This clone was picked up one time. The genes are TRBV5-4 and TRBJ2-2; D may be TRBD1 (5 bases). Germline loops: CDR1 SGHNT, CDR2 YYREEE (reference sequence). The V gene lost 4 bases and the J gene lost 4 bases, with 17 bases spanning the gap. The CDR3 consists of 16 residues. This CDR3 reads CASSLAAGQTTGELFF. CDR3 DNA: TGTGCCAGCAGCCTCGCGGCAGGGCAGACCACCGGGGAGCTGTTTTTT. Together with reference TRBV5-4 and TRBJ2-2, the CDR3 gives the full variable domain: ETGVTQSPTHLIKTRGQQVTLRCSSQSGHNTVSWYQQALGQGPQFIFQYYREEENGRGNFPPRFSGLQFPNYSSELNVNALELDDSALYLCASSLAAGQTTGELFFGEGSRLTVL.

CDR3 sequence reads: CASSLLEGVREGSDNEQFF. In nucleotides, the CDR3 is TGTGCCAGCAGCTTACTGGAGGGGGTACGGGAGGGTTCCGACAATGAGCAGTTCTTC. The chain couples TRBV7-8 to TRBJ2-1, with TRBD2 matching 8 bases. J was trimmed by 5 bases and V by 2 bases; bases with no gene match: 17. The CDR3 covers 19 residues. Germline V CDR1 and CDR2: SGHVS, FQNEAQ.

The gene calls are TRBV13 and TRBJ2-3; D gene uncertain. Germline-derived CDR1 and CDR2 are PRHDT and FYEKMQ (reference sequence). The CDR3 has 16 amino acids. The V and J ends lost 0 bases and 2 bases respectively, with 12 bases between them. In DNA form, the CDR3 reads TGTGCCAGCAGCTTAGGCCGGATCGGTCCCACAGATACGCAGTATTTT. The encoded protein is CASSLGRIGPTDTQYF.